This passage covers 20 T cell receptor beta chains from one sample sequenced in a study of blood T cell repertoires in COVID-19 (dated by TCRdb to the early 2020s). Library generation was performed with the immunoSEQ multiplex PCR assay. TCRdb re-hosts the immuneACCESS table, in-frame sequences only. Its copies lack some clones; in the studies checked, an unresolved V gene accounts for under half of them, and the cause for the rest is not known. Present in this sample are 150,000 to 200,000 clones, 75% to 85% of which were seen just once. The top ten clones comprise 11% of the sample. Sequencing used peripheral blood. The receptors shown here come from a human donor in a cohort sampled during active COVID-19.

This sequence joins TRBV20-1 and TRBJ2-5; D is perhaps TRBD2 (6 bases). Trimming pared 3 bases from V and 7 bases from J, leaving 12 bases between. Germline loops: CDR1 DFQATT, CDR2 SNEGSKA (reference sequence). CDR3 length equals 12 residues. For the CDR3, the DNA is TGCAGTGCTAGTTACCAGGGAGGGACCCAGTACTTC. Its protein is CSASYQGGTQYF.

The rearrangement joins TRBV5-1 to TRBJ1-1; 7 bases match TRBD1. The CDR3 covers 14 residues. Germline assignment: CDR1 SGHRS and CDR2 YFSETQ. The V and J ends lost 1 base and 4 bases, in that order; junction bases with no gene match: 4. The chain's CDR3 is CASSLRQGGTEAFF. The CDR3 DNA is TGCGCCAGCAGCTTGCGCCAGGGGGGCACTGAAGCTTTCTTT.

The V gene is TRBV6-2 or TRBV6-3, the J gene TRBJ2-5, with D uncertain. CDR1 and CDR2 from the germline V gene are MNHEY and SVGEGT. This CDR3 is 14 amino acids long. V was clipped by 2 bases and J by 5 bases, with 12 bases between them. For the CDR3, the DNA is TGTGCCAGCAGTTACGTGGCAACCACGGAGACCCAGTACTTC. Translation: CASSYVATTETQYF.

The chain joins TRBV6-2 or TRBV6-3 to TRBJ2-7; D perhaps matches TRBD1 (5 bases). The CDR3 covers 14 residues. V lost 0 bases and J 3 bases, leaving 9 bases between the germline ends. The germline V gene encodes CDR1 MNHEY and CDR2 SVGEGT. The CDR3 sequence: CASSYSGQNYEQYF. CDR3 bases: TGTGCCAGCAGTTACTCGGGGCAGAACTACGAGCAGTACTTC.

The rearrangement links TRBV29-1 to TRBJ1-4; TRBD1 agrees at 10 bases. The V segment lost 7 bases and the J segment 8 bases; nucleotides outside the gene matches: 4. Germline CDR1 reads SQVTM; CDR2 reads ANQGSEA. This CDR3 spans 12 amino acids. This chain's CDR3 is CSGGDRGEKLFF. DNA of the CDR3: TGCAGCGGAGGGGACAGGGGAGAAAAACTGTTTTTT.

The chain has TRBV30 and TRBJ1-2; TRBD1 might be the D (6 bases). Germline V gives CDR1 GTSNPN, CDR2 SVGIG (reference sequence). Trimming took 2 bases from V and 9 from J, leaving 10 bases between them. The CDR3 contains 11 residues. CDR3 in amino acids: CAWSTTGRYTF. The CDR3 nucleotides read TGTGCCTGGAGTACCACAGGGCGCTACACCTTC.

The table lists this clone with a few counts. The chain uses TRBV11-2 and TRBJ2-5; 7 bases line up with TRBD1. Germline V gene data show CDR1 as SGHAT and CDR2 as FQNNGV. This CDR3 contains 15 residues. Trimming removed 5 bases from V and 5 bases from J; junction bases left unmatched: 11. The CDR3 loop reads CASSATRTGYETQYF. The CDR3 DNA follows: TGTGCCAGCAGCGCCACCCGGACAGGCTACGAGACCCAGTACTTC.

The J gene is TRBJ2-1, the V gene TRBV27; 7 nucleotides align to TRBD2. Per germline, CDR1 MNHEY and CDR2 SMNVEV (reference sequence). V lost 5 bases and J lost 7; bases outside the gene matches: 11. CDR3 length equals 15 residues. The CDR3 sequence: CASSPVAGVRNEQFF. DNA of the CDR3: TGTGCCAGCAGTCCCGTGGCGGGAGTTCGGAATGAGCAGTTCTTC.

The CDR3: CASSVAGPFHTGELFF. CDR3 coding DNA: TGTGCCAGCAGCGTAGCTGGCCCATTTCACACCGGGGAGCTGTTTTTT. The J gene is TRBJ2-2, the V gene TRBV9, with D uncertain. Trimming cost V 0 bases and J 3 bases, with 12 bases left between them. The germline V gene has CDR1 SGDLS and CDR2 YYNGEE. This CDR3 contains 16 residues.

The gene calls are TRBV19 and TRBJ2-3; TRBD2 agrees at 12 bases. J lost 1 base, V lost 6 bases, and 5 bases had no gene match. Germline V lookup: CDR1 LNHDA, CDR2 SQIVND (reference sequence). The CDR3 runs to 16 residues. The CDR3 is CASRSSGGARTDTQYF. The CDR3 nucleotides are TGTGCCAGTAGATCTAGCGGGGGGGCACGCACAGATACGCAGTATTTT.

The rearrangement links TRBV10-3 to TRBJ2-3, with 7 bases matching TRBD2. CDR3 size: 13 residues. Trimming removed 4 bases from V and 6 bases from J; junction bases left unmatched: 4. CDR1 and CDR2 (germline): ENHRY, SYGVKD. The CDR3 sequence is CAISGGGTDTQYF. CDR3 DNA: TGTGCCATCAGTGGGGGAGGGACGGATACGCAGTATTTT.

The chain recombines TRBV7-9 with TRBJ2-1; D remains ambiguous. V was shortened by 1 base and J by 0 bases, with 10 bases between the two germline ends. CDR1 is SEHNR and CDR2 is FQNEAQ in the germline V gene (reference sequence). This CDR3 is built from 16 residues. This chain's CDR3 is CASSLVSGSSYNEQFF. CDR3 DNA: TGTGCCAGCAGCTTAGTGTCTGGCAGCTCCTACAATGAGCAGTTCTTC. Full variable domain (remainder filled in from reference TRBV7-9 and TRBJ2-1): DTGVSQNPRHKITKRGQNVTFRCDPISEHNRLYWYRQTLGQGPEFLTYFQNEAQLEKSRLLSDRFSAERPKGSFSTLEIQRTEQGDSAMYLCASSLVSGSSYNEQFFGPGTRLTVL.

This chain links TRBV27 with TRBJ2-1; TRBD2 matches 11 bases. The CDR3 extends over 16 amino acids. J was trimmed by 2 bases and V by 4 bases; bases with no gene match: 4. Per germline, CDR1 MNHEY and CDR2 SMNVEV (reference sequence). The DNA of the CDR3 is TGTGCCAGCAGTTGGTTTAGCGGGAGGGCCTACAATGAGCAGTTCTTC. Residues: CASSWFSGRAYNEQFF.

This clone came up a few times. The V call is TRBV7-2, the J call TRBJ2-5; the D gene is possibly TRBD1 (6 bases). Germline CDR1 reads SGHTA; CDR2 reads FQGNSA. Trimming took 8 bases from V and 5 from J, leaving 18 bases between them. This CDR3 comprises 14 residues. The CDR3 DNA reads TGTGCCAGCGGCTCTGGGGGCAATTTGGAGACCCAGTACTTC. Translation: CASGSGGNLETQYF.

The chain uses TRBV6-5 and TRBJ1-4; TRBD1 might be the D (5 bases). V lost 6 bases, J lost 5 bases, and 16 bases lay in between. Looked up from germline, CDR1 is MNHEY and CDR2 is SVGAGI. The CDR3 is 15 residues long. This CDR3 is CASRHSRAENEKLFF. Written as DNA, the CDR3 is TGTGCCAGCAGGCACTCCAGGGCCGAGAATGAAAAACTGTTTTTT.

This clone was detected many times. The chain recombines TRBV15 with TRBJ1-2; D ambiguous. The ends were cut back, 0 bases at V and 8 bases at J, with 13 bases in the middle. The CDR3 extends over 14 amino acids. CDR1 LNHNV and CDR2 YYDKDF come from the germline V gene (reference sequence). The CDR3 loop is CATSRDKVSYGYTF. Here the CDR3 DNA reads TGTGCCACCAGCAGAGACAAGGTTAGCTACGGCTACACCTTC.

The CDR3 DNA reads TGTGCCAGCAGCCCCTTGGCAGGGGGAGGCTACGAGCAGTACTTC. This codes for CASSPLAGGGYEQYF. The chain employs TRBV7-6 and TRBJ2-7, with D perhaps matching TRBD1 (7 bases). CDR3 length: 15 residues. Germline CDR1 SGHVS, CDR2 FNYEAQ. The V and J ends lost 5 bases and 3 bases respectively, with 17 bases between them.

This clone was counted between two and nine times. V gene TRBV5-1 combines with J gene TRBJ2-2; D might be TRBD1 (6 bases). The germline V gene has CDR1 SGHRS and CDR2 YFSETQ. The CDR3 has 15 amino acids. With 0 bases removed from V and 5 bases from J, the gap between germline ends came to 11 bases. CDR3 DNA sequence: TGCGCCAGCAGCTTGGGGGGGCGAGATACCGGGGAGCTGTTTTTT. Protein sequence: CASSLGGRDTGELFF. Filled out from reference TRBV5-1 and TRBJ2-2, the complete variable domain reads KAGVTQTPRYLIKTRGQQVTLSCSPISGHRSVSWYQQTPGQGLQFLFEYFSETQRNKGNFPGRFSGRQFSNSRSEMNVSTLELGDSALYLCASSLGGRDTGELFFGEGSRLTVL.

This clone occurred a few times. V is TRBV4-1 and J is TRBJ2-1; a possible D gene is TRBD2 (7 bases). The V gene's germline CDR1 is MGHRA and CDR2 YSYEKL. The CDR3 runs to 15 residues. V shed 5 bases and J shed 9 bases, with 20 bases lying between them. The CDR3 loop reads CASSGEGGLGSEQFF. The CDR3 coding sequence is TGCGCCAGCAGCGGCGAGGGGGGGCTAGGTAGTGAGCAGTTCTTC.

This chain joins TRBV19 and TRBJ1-1, with D possibly matching TRBD1 (6 bases). This CDR3 spans 12 amino acids. Trimming stripped 7 bases from V and 8 bases from J, with 14 bases between. From germline, CDR1 is LNHDA and CDR2 SQIVND (reference sequence). CDR3 amino acids: CASIGGQTEAFF. The CDR3 bases are TGTGCCAGTATTGGGGGCCAGACCGAAGCTTTCTTT.